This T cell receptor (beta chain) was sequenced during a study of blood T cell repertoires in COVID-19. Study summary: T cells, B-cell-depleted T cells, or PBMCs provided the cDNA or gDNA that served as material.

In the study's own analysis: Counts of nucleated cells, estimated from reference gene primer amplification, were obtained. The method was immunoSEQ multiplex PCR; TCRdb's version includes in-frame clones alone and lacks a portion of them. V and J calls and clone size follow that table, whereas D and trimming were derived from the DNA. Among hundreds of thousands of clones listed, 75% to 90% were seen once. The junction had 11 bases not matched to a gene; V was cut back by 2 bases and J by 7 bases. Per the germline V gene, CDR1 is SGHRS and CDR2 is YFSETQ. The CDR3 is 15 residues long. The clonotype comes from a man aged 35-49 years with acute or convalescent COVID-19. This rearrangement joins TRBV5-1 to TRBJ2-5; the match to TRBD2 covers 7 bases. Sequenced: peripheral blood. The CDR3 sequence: CASSFGGDPGGTQYF. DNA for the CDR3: TGCGCCAGCAGCTTTGGTGGGGACCCGGGGGGGACCCAGTACTTC. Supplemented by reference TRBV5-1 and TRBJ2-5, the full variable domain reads KAGVTQTPRYLIKTRGQQVTLSCSPISGHRSVSWYQQTPGQGLQFLFEYFSETQRNKGNFPGRFSGRQFSNSRSEMNVSTLELGDSALYLCASSFGGDPGGTQYFGPGTRLLVL.